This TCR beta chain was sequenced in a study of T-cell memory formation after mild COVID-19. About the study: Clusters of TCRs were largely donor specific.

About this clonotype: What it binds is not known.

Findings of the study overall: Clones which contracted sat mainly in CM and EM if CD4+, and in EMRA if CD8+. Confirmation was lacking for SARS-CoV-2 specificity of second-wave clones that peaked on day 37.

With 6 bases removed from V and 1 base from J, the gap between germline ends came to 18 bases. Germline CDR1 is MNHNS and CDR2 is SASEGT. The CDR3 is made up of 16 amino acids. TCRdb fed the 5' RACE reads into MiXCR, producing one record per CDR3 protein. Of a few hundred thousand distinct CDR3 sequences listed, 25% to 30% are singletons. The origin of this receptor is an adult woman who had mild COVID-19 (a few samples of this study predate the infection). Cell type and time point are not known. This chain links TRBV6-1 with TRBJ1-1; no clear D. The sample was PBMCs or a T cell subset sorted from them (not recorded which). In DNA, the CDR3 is TGTGCCAGCAGGGACTTCCGTGGCTCGGGGAACACTGAAGCTTTCTTT. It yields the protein CASRDFRGSGNTEAFF.